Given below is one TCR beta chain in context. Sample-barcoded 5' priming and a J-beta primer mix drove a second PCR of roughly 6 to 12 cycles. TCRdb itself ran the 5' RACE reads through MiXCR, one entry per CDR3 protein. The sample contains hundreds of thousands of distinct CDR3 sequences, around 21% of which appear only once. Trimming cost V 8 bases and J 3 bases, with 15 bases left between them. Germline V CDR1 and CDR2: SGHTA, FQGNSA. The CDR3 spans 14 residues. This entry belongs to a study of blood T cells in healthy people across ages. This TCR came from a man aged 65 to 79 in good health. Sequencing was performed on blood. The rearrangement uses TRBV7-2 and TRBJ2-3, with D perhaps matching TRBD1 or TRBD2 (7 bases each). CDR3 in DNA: TGTGCCAGCCTCAATCAGGGGGGGACAGATACGCAGTATTTT. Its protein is CASLNQGGTDTQYF.